This T cell receptor (beta chain) derives from a study of T cell repertoires in cytomegalovirus infection. Study as a whole: CMV infection plus the matching HLA type was flagged by public TCR beta signatures.

A word on this clonotype: The antigen is not known.

The V gene's germline CDR1 is MNHNS and CDR2 SASEGT. Unmatched junction bases numbered 7, after V lost 2 bases and J lost 1 base. This CDR3 has 16 residues. TCRdb re-derived calls from the reads in MiXCR, one entry per CDR3 protein. This table has about 770,000 distinct CDR3 sequences, almost 30% appearing once. The rearrangement links TRBV6-1 to TRBJ2-7; 8 nucleotides align to TRBD1. The TCR sequence derives from a human donor in good health (CMV status not recorded). Some clones in this sample may be carry-over from other donors' samples. The specimen was cultured CD8+ T cells from PBMCs, collected from culture after CMV antigen stimulation. Here the CDR3 DNA reads TGTGCCAGCAGTGAAACCGGGACAGGATTTTCCTACGAGCAGTACTTC. This sequence encodes CASSETGTGFSYEQYF.